This T cell receptor (beta chain) came from a study of shared clonotypes between healthy human individuals. V was clipped by 4 bases and J by 6 bases; unmatched bases: 4. This CDR3 region has 15 residues. Germline V gives CDR1 LGHNA, CDR2 YSLEER. Naive CD8 cells, CD45RO-negative and positively selected for CCR7, excluded terminally differentiated effector memory CD45RA+ cells. Remarks on this clone: Its antigen is not known.

Sequenced by immunoSEQ multiplex PCR; TCRdb stores in-frame clones only, minus some. The sample includes more than 600,000 clones, about 90% of them seen just once. Whole-study findings and limits: Generally, naive subsets (rather than memory subsets) showed larger estimated richness.

This clonotype was obtained from a man aged 30-40 years in good health. J is TRBJ2-1 and V is TRBV4-3; TRBD2 matches 12 bases. Sequencing was done on a sample of naive CD8+ T cells sorted from blood. The CDR3 region has the DNA TGCGCCAGCAGCCGAGGGACTAGCGGGCTCAATGAGCAGTTCTTC. Residues: CASSRGTSGLNEQFF.